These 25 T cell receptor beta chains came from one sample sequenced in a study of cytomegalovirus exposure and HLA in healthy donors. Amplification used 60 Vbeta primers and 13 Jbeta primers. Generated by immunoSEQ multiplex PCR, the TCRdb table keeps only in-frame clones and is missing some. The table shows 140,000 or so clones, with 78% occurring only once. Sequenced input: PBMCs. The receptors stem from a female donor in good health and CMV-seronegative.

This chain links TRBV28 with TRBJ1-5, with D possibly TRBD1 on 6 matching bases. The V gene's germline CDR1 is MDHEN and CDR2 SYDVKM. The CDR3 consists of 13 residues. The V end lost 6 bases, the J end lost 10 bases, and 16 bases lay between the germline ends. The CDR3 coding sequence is TGTGCCAGCAGCACCGGGACATATAGTCCCCAGCATTTT. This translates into CASSTGTYSPQHF.

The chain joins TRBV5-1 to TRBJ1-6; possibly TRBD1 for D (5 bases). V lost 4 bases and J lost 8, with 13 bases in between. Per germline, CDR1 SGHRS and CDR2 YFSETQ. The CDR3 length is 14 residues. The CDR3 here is CASSNSGFDSPLHF. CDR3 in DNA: TGCGCCAGCAGCAACTCAGGGTTCGATTCACCCCTCCACTTT.

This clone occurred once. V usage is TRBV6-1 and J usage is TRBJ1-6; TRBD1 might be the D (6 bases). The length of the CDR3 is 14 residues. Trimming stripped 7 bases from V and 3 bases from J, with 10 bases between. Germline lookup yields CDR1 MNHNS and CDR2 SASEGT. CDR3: CASKETGYNSPLHF. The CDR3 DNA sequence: TGTGCCAGCAAAGAGACAGGCTATAATTCACCCCTCCACTTT.

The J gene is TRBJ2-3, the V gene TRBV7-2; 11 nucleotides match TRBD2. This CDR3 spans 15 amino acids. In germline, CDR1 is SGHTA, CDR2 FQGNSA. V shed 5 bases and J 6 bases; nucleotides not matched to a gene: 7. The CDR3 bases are TGTGCCAGCAGCCAGACTAGCGGGGACGGGGATACGCAGTATTTT. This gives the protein CASSQTSGDGDTQYF.

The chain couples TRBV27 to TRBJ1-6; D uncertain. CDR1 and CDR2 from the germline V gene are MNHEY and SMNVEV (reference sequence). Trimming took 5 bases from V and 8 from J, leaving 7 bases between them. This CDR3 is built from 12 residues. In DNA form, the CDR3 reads TGTGCCAGCAGTCGCCGGGATTCACCCCTCCACTTT. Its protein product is CASSRRDSPLHF.

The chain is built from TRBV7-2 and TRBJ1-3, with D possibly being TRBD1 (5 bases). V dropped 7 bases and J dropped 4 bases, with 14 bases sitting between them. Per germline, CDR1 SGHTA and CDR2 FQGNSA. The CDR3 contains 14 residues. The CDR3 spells CASKKGTPGNTIYF. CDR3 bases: TGTGCCAGCAAAAAAGGGACTCCCGGAAACACCATATATTTT.

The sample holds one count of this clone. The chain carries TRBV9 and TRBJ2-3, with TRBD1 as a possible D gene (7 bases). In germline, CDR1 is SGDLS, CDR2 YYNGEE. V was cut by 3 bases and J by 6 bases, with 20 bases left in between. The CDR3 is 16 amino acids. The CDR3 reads CASSDSRGAVQDTQYF. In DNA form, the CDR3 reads TGTGCCAGCAGCGACTCCAGGGGGGCGGTCCAGGATACGCAGTATTTT. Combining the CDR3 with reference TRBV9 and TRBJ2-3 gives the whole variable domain DSGVTQTPKHLITATGQRVTLRCSPRSGDLSVYWYQQSLDQGLQFLIQYYNGEERAKGNILERFSAQQFPDLHSELNLSSLELGDSALYFCASSDSRGAVQDTQYFGPGTRLTVL.

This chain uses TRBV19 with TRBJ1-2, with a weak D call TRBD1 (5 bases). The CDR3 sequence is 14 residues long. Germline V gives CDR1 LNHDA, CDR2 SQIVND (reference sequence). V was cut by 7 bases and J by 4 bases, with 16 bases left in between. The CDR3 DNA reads TGTGCCAGTATTCCGGGGGGGAGATCCTATGGCTACACCTTC. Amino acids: CASIPGGRSYGYTF.

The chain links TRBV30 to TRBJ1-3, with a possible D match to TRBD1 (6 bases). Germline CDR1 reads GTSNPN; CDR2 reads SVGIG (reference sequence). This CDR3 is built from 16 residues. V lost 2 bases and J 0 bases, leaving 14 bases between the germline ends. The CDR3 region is CAWSMSGGASGNTIYF. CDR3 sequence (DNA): TGTGCCTGGAGTATGTCTGGGGGCGCCTCTGGAAACACCATATATTTT.

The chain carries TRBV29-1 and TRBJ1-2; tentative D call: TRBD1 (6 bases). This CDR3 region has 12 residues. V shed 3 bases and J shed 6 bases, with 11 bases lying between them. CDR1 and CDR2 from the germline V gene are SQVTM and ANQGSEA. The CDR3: CSVESPGDGYTF. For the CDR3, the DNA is TGCAGCGTTGAGAGTCCAGGGGATGGCTACACCTTC.

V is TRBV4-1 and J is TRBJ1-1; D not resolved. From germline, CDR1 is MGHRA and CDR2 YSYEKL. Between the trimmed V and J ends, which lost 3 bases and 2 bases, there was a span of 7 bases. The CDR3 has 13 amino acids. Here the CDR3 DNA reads TGCGCCAGCAGCCAGACATTTAACACTGAAGCTTTCTTT. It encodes CASSQTFNTEAFF.

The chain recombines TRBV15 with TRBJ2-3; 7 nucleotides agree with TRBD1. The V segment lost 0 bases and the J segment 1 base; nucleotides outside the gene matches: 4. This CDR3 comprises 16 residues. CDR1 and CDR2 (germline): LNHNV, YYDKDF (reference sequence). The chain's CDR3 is CATSREQGQGTDTQYF. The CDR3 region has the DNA TGTGCCACCAGCAGAGAACAGGGGCAGGGCACAGATACGCAGTATTTT. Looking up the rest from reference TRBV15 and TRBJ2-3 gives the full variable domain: DAMVIQNPRYQVTQFGKPVTLSCSQTLNHNVMYWYQQKSSQAPKLLFHYYDKDFNNEADTPDNFQSRRPNTSFCFLDIRSPGLGDTAMYLCATSREQGQGTDTQYFGPGTRLTVL.

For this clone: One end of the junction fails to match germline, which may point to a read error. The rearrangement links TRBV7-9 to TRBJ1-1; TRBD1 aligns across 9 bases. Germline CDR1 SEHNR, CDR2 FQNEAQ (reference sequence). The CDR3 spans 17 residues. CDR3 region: CSSSPDRGASFGTEAFF. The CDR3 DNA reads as TGTTCCAGCAGCCCTGACAGGGGGGCGTCGTTCGGCACTGAAGCTTTCTTT.

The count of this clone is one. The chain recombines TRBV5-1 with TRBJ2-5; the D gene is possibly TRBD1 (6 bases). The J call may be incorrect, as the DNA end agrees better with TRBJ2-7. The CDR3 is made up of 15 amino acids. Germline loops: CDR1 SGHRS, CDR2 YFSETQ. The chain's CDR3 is CASSAFWDTTYEQYF. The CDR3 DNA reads TGCGCCAGCAGCGCCTTTTGGGACACCACCTACGAGCAGTACTTC.

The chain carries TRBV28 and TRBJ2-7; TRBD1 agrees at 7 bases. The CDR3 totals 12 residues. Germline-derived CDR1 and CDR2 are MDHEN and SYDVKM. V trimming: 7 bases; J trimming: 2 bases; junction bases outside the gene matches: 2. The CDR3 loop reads CASKGTAYEQYF. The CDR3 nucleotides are TGTGCCAGCAAGGGGACAGCCTACGAGCAGTACTTC.

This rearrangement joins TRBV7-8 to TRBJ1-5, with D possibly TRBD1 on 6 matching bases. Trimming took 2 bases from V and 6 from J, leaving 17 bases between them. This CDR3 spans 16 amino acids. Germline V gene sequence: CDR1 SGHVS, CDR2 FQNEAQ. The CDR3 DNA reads TGTGCCAGCAGCTTATTGGGGGGGCGAAGTGGTCAGCCCCAGCATTTT. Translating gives CASSLLGGRSGQPQHF.

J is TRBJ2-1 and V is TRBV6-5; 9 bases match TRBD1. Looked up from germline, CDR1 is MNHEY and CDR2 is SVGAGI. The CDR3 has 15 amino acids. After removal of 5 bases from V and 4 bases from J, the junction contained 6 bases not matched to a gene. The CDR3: CASSTGTGSYNEQFF. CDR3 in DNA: TGTGCCAGCAGTACCGGGACAGGGTCTTACAATGAGCAGTTCTTC.

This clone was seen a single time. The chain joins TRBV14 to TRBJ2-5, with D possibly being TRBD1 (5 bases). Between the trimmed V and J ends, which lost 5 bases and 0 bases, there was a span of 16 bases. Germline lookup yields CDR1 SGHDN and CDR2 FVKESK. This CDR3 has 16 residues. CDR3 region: CASSSLGAPYQETQYF. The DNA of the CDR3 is TGTGCCAGCAGCTCTCTTGGGGCCCCGTACCAAGAGACCCAGTACTTC.

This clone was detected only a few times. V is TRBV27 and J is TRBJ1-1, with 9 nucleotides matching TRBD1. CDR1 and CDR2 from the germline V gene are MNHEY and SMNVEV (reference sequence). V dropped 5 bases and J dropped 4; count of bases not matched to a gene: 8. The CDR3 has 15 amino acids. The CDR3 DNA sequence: TGTGCCAGCAGTCTGACAGGGGGAACGGTCACTGAAGCTTTCTTT. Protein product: CASSLTGGTVTEAFF.

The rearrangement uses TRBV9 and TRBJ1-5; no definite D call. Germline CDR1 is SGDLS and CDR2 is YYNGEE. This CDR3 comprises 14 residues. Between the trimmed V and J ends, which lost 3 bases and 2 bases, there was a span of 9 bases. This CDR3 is CASSASTGNQPQHF. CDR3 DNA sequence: TGTGCCAGCAGCGCGAGTACGGGCAATCAGCCCCAGCATTTT.

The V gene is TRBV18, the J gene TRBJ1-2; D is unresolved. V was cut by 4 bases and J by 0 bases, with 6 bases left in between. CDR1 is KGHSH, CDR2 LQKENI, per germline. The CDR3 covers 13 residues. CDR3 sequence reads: CASSRPTNYGYTF. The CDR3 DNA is TGTGCCAGCTCACGGCCAACTAACTATGGCTACACCTTC.

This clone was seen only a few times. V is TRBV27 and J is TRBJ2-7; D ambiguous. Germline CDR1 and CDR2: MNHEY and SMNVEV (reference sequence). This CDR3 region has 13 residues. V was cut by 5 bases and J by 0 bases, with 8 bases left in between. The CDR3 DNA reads TGTGCCAGCAGTAACACAAACTCCTACGAGCAGTACTTC. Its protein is CASSNTNSYEQYF.

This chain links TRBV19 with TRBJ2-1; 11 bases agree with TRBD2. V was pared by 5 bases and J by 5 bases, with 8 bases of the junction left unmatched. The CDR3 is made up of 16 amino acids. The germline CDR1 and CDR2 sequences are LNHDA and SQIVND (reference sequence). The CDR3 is CASSETSGSRDNEQFF. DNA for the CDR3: TGTGCCAGTAGTGAAACTAGCGGGAGTCGCGACAATGAGCAGTTCTTC.

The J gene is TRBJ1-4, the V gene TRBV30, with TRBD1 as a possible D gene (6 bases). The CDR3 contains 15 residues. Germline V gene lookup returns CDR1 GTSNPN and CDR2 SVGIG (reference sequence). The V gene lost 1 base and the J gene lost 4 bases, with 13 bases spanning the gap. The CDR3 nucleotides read TGTGCCTGGAGTGAAGGACAGTCCCATAATGAAAAACTGTTTTTT. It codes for CAWSEGQSHNEKLFF. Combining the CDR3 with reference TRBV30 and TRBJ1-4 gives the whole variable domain SQTIHQWPATLVQPVGSPLSLECTVEGTSNPNLYWYRQAAGRGLQLLFYSVGIGQISSEVPQNLSASRPQDRQFILSSKKLLLSDSGFYLCAWSEGQSHNEKLFFGSGTQLSVL.

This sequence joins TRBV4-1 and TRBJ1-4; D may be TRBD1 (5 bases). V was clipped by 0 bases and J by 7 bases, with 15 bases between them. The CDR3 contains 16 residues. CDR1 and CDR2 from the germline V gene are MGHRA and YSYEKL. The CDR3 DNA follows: TGCGCCAGCAGCCAAGATCAAGGGGCCGGGAGTGAAAAACTGTTTTTT. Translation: CASSQDQGAGSEKLFF.